A selection of T cell receptor beta chains follows, all from one sample in a study of Ad26.COV2.S vaccination and SARS-CoV-2 variants. Using immunoSEQ multiplex PCR, the repertoire was profiled, and TCRdb retains in-frame clones only, with some absent. The sample has about 350,000 clones; about 87% are singletons. Here the sequenced sample was peripheral blood, taken in a trial of Ad26.COV2.S vaccine versus placebo. The receptors originated from a person aged 18 to 59 who received the Ad26.COV2.S COVID-19 vaccine or a placebo. CDR3s include the opening cysteine and the closing phenylalanine or tryptophan. The D gene is left open where the match is weak. Clone size is shown for a subset of rows, as once, few, many or a class of expanded clone.

size	V	J	D	DNA	CDR3
-	TRBV7-9	TRBJ1-5	-	TGTGCCAGCAGCTCGACTAAGGGGAATCAGCCCCAGCATTTT	CASSSTKGNQPQHF
-	TRBV5-1	TRBJ2-5	TRBD1	TGCGCCAGCAGCTTGTTCACAGGGGTAGGGGAGACCCAGTACTTC	CASSLFTGVGETQYF
-	TRBV6-2/TRBV6-3	TRBJ1-5	TRBD1	TGTGCCAGCAGTTACCGGGGGACAGGAGCCCTTAGCAATCAGCCCCAGCATTTT	CASSYRGTGALSNQPQHF
-	TRBV29-1	TRBJ2-1	TRBD1	TGCAGCGTGAGGGACAGGGGATTCGACAATGAGCAGTTCTTC	CSVRDRGFDNEQFF
-	TRBV6-2/TRBV6-3	TRBJ1-2	TRBD1	TGTGCCAGCAGTTACTCACGGACAGGGTATGGCTACACCTTC	CASSYSRTGYGYTF
-	TRBV7-9	TRBJ2-3	-	TGTGCCAGCAGCTTAGCGGAGCAGCCAGACACGCAGTATTTT	CASSLAEQPDTQYF
-	TRBV4-1	TRBJ1-6	TRBD1	TGCGCCAGCAGCCAGACAAGCCGGGGACAGCAGAATTCACCCCTCCACTTT	CASSQTSRGQQNSPLHF
once	TRBV6-2/TRBV6-3	TRBJ1-1	TRBD1	TGTGCCAGCAGTACAACAGGGGGCGAGCTCACTGAAGCTTTCTTT	CASSTTGGELTEAFF
once	TRBV6-6	TRBJ2-7	-	TGTGCCAGCAGTCCCCTTCGGGGGGCCAGCTACGAGCAGTACTTC	CASSPLRGASYEQYF
once	TRBV9	TRBJ2-1	TRBD2	TGTGCCAGCAGCGTAGGGAGGAGCGGGGGGGAATCCTACAATGAGCAGTTCTTC	CASSVGRSGGESYNEQFF
-	TRBV4-3	TRBJ2-1	-	TGCGCCAGCAGCCAAGGCCGGGGGCGGAGCTCCTACAATGAGCAGTTCTTC	CASSQGRGRSSYNEQFF
-	TRBV11-1	TRBJ2-2	-	TGTGCCAGCAGCCCGATTAGGGGGAAGACCGGGGAGCTGTTTTTT	CASSPIRGKTGELFF
-	TRBV7-8	TRBJ2-5	TRBD2	TGTGCCAGCAGCGTAATAGCGGGAGGGGAGACCCAGTACTTC	CASSVIAGGETQYF
once	TRBV18	TRBJ1-2	-	TGTGCCAGCTCACCAGGAGAGGGGGGCTATGGCTACACCTTC	CASSPGEGGYGYTF
-	TRBV30	TRBJ2-2	-	TGTGCCTGGAGACGGCTTATCACCGGGGAGCTGTTTTTT	CAWRRLITGELFF
-	TRBV12-5	TRBJ1-1	-	TGTGCTAGTGGCCTACAGGTTTCGGTGACTGAAGCTTTCTTT	CASGLQVSVTEAFF
-	TRBV3-1/TRBV3-2	TRBJ2-1	TRBD2	TGTGCCAGCAGCCAAGAGGGCGGGAGGGCCCAAAGGTACAATGAGCAGTTCTTC	CASSQEGGRAQRYNEQFF
-	TRBV5-4	TRBJ2-1	-	TGTGCCAGCAGCCCCCCCGGTGCGGGGGCGAGGTATGAGCAGTTCTTC	CASSPPGAGARYEQFF
-	TRBV7-3	TRBJ1-2	-	TGTGCCAGCAGCTTAACGCAGGGTTGGGATGGCTACACCTTC	CASSLTQGWDGYTF
few	TRBV5-1	TRBJ1-3	-	TGCGCCAGCAGCATACAAATAGGAAACACCATATATTTT	CASSIQIGNTIYF
few	TRBV27	TRBJ2-2	-	TGTGCCACTCAAACTAGTCTCCCTACCACCGGGGAGCTGTTTTTT	CATQTSLPTTGELFF
-	TRBV19	TRBJ2-7	TRBD1	TGTGCCAGTAGTATAGATGGGGGACAGGGTAGCCACGAGCAGTACTTC	CASSIDGGQGSHEQYF
-	TRBV5-6	TRBJ1-2	-	TGTGCCAGCAGCTTGGGCAGGGCGGACGGCTACACCTTC	CASSLGRADGYTF
-	TRBV28	TRBJ2-1	TRBD2	TGTGCCAGCAGCCCGGGGGTAGCGGGAGCGGGGGAGCAGTTCTTC	CASSPGVAGAGEQFF
-	TRBV6-5	TRBJ2-1	TRBD2	TGTGCCAGCAGTTACTCTAGCGGGGGGGACAATGAGCAGTTCTTC	CASSYSSGGDNEQFF
once	TRBV14	TRBJ2-3	-	TGTGCCAGCAGCACTACTCGCCCTAATACGCAGTATTTT	CASSTTRPNTQYF
-	TRBV19	TRBJ1-5	-	TGTGCCAGTTTCCCCCGCGGGGGATATAGCAATCAGCCCCAGCATTTT	CASFPRGGYSNQPQHF
-	TRBV5-4	TRBJ2-1	TRBD2	TGTGCCAGCAGCTCCCGACTAGCGGGAGGGCCGGGTGTGCCCTACAATGAGCAGTTCTTC	CASSSRLAGGPGVPYNEQFF
-	TRBV14	TRBJ1-5	-	TGTGCCAGCAGCCCGAGGGGTTTTCAGCCCCAGCATTTT	CASSPRGFQPQHF
-	TRBV5-8	TRBJ2-2	-	TGTGCCAGCAGCTTGGTTCCAGGGCAGACCGGGGAGCTGTTTTTT	CASSLVPGQTGELFF
-	TRBV7-9	TRBJ2-6	-	TGTGCCATCCTAAGGGGGGCTGGGGCCAACGTCCTGACTTTC	CAILRGAGANVLTF
-	TRBV7-9	TRBJ1-5	-	TGTGCCAGCACTCATGGCACAGGTCAGCCCCAGCATTTT	CASTHGTGQPQHF
-	TRBV28	TRBJ1-2	TRBD1	TGTGCCAGCAGTTCCGGGACAGGGGTGCATGGCTACACCTTC	CASSSGTGVHGYTF
-	TRBV4-1	TRBJ2-5	TRBD1	TGCGCCAGCAGCCAAGGGATTGGACAGGGGGAGACCCAGTACTTC	CASSQGIGQGETQYF
-	TRBV19	TRBJ2-4	-	TGTGCCAGTAGTATTCAAGGGACAGCCAAAAACATTCAGTACTTC	CASSIQGTAKNIQYF
-	TRBV10-3	TRBJ2-2	-	TGTGCCATCAGTGGGTCGATGGGGGACACCGGGGAGCTGTTTTTT	CAISGSMGDTGELFF
-	TRBV5-8	TRBJ1-2	TRBD1	TGTGCCAGCAGCCAGACAGGGAATGGCTACACCTTC	CASSQTGNGYTF
many	TRBV6-5	TRBJ1-1	-	TGTGCCAGCAGTTACCGGCGGGGGAACACTGAAGCTTTCTTT	CASSYRRGNTEAFF
-	TRBV14	TRBJ1-5	-	TGTGCCAGCAGCCAGGGAGTTGGTCAGCCCCAGCATTTT	CASSQGVGQPQHF
-	TRBV3-1/TRBV3-2	TRBJ1-2	-	TGTGCCAGCAGCCCCCTAGGGGTCATTATATATGGCTACACCTTC	CASSPLGVIIYGYTF
-	TRBV19	TRBJ2-2	-	TGTGCCAGTAGTATAGATATCAGGATCAAGTCCCTGTTTTTT	CASSIDIRIKSLFF